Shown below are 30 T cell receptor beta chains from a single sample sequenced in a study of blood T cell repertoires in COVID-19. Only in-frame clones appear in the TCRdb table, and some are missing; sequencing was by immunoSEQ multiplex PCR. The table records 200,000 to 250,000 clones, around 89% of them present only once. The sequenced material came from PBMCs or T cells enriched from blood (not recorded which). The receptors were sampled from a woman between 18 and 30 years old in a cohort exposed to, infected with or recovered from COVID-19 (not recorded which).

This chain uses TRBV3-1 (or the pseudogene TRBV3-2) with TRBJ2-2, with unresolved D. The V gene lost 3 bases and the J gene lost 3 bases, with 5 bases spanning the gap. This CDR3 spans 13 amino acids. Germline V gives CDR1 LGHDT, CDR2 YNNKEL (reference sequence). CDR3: CASSQGHTGELFF. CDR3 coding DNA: TGTGCCAGCAGCCAGGGCCACACCGGGGAGCTGTTTTTT.

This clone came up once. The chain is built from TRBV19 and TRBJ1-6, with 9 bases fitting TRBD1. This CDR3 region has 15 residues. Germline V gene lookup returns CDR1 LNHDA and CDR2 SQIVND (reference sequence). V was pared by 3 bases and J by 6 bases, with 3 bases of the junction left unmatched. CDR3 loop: CASSMTGGGNSPLHF. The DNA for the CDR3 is TGTGCCAGTAGTATGACAGGGGGAGGTAATTCACCCCTCCACTTT.

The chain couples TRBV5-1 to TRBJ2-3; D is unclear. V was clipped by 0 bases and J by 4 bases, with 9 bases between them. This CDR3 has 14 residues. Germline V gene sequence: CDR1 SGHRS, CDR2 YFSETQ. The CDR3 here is CASSLGGFPDTQYF. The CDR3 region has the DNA TGCGCCAGCAGCTTGGGAGGCTTCCCAGATACGCAGTATTTT.

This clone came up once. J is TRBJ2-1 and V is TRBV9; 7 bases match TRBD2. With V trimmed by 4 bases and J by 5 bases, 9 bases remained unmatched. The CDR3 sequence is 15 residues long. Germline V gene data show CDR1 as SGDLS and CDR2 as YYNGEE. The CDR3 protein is CASSPGRGRDNEQFF. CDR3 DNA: TGTGCCAGCAGCCCCGGGAGAGGGAGGGACAATGAGCAGTTCTTC.

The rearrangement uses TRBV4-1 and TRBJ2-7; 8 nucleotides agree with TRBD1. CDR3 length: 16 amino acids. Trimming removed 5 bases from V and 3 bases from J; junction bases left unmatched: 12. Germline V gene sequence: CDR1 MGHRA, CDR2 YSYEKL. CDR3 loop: CASSFDRTGRSYEQYF. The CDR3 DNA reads TGCGCCAGCAGCTTCGATAGGACAGGGCGTAGCTACGAGCAGTACTTC.

CDR3: CASSFGPLGGDNSPLHF. The CDR3 DNA is TGCGCCAGCAGCTTCGGCCCCCTGGGGGGGGACAATTCACCCCTCCACTTT. The rearrangement joins TRBV5-1 to TRBJ1-6; the D gene is possibly TRBD1 (5 bases). This CDR3 region has 17 residues. The germline V gene has CDR1 SGHRS and CDR2 YFSETQ. The germline V and J ends were trimmed by 2 bases and 7 bases, with 19 bases remaining between them.

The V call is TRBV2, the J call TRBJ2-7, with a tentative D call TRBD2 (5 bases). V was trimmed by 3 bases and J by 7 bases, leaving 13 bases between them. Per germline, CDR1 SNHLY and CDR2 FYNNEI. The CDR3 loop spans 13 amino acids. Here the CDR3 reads CASSEEAPIEQYF. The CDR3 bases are TGTGCCAGCAGTGAGGAGGCCCCCATAGAGCAGTACTTC.

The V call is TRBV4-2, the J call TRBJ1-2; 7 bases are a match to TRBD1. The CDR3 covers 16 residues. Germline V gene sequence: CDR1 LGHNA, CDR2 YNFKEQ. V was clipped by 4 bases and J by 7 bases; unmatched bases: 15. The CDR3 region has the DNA TGTGCCAGCAGCCCCCCCGAACAGGGGTATTCGGGTGGCTACACCTTC. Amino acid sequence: CASSPPEQGYSGGYTF.

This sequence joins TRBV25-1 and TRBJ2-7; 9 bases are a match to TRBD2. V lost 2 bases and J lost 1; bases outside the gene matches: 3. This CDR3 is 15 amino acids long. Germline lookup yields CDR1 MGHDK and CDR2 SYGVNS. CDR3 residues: CASSEQRGASYEQYF. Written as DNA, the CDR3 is TGTGCCAGCAGTGAACAGCGGGGGGCTTCCTACGAGCAGTACTTC.

The DNA for the CDR3 is TGTGCCAGCAGCCCCCTGACAGGGAACCAAGAGACCCAGTACTTC. This sequence encodes CASSPLTGNQETQYF. The V gene is TRBV14, the J gene TRBJ2-5, with TRBD1 matching 7 bases. V shed 4 bases and J 0 bases; nucleotides not matched to a gene: 5. The CDR3 extends over 15 amino acids. In germline, CDR1 is SGHDN, CDR2 FVKESK.

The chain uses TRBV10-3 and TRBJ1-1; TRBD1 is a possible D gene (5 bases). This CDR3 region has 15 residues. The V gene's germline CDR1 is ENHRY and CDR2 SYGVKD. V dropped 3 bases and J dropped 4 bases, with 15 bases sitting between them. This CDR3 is CAISEGPGIGTEAFF. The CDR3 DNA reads TGTGCCATCAGTGAAGGGCCAGGGATCGGCACTGAAGCTTTCTTT.

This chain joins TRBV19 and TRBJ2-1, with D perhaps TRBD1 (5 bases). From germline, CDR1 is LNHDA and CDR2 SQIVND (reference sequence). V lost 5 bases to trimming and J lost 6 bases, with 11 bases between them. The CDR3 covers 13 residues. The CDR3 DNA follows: TGTGCCAGTAGTTCCCAGGGAAGCAATGAGCAGTTCTTC. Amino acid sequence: CASSSQGSNEQFF.

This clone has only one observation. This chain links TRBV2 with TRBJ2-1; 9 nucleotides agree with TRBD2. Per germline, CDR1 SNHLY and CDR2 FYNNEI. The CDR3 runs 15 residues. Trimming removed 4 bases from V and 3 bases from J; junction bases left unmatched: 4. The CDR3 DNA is TGTGCCAGCAGTGTGGCTAGCGGGGTCTACAATGAGCAGTTCTTC. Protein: CASSVASGVYNEQFF. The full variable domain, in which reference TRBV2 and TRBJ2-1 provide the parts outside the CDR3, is EPEVTQTPSHQVTQMGQEVILRCVPISNHLYFYWYRQILGQKVEFLVSFYNNEISEKSEIFDDQFSVERPDGSNFTLKIRSTKLEDSAMYFCASSVASGVYNEQFFGPGTRLTVL.

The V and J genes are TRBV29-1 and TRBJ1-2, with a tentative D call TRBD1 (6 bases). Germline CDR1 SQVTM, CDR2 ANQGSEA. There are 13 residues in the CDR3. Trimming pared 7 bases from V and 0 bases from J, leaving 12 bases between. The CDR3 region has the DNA TGCAGCGCTAAGGACAGTCCTAACTATGGCTACACCTTC. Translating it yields CSAKDSPNYGYTF. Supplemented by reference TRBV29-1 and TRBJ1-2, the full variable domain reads SAVISQKPSRDICQRGTSLTIQCQVDSQVTMMFWYRQQPGQSLTLIATANQGSEATYESGFVIDKFPISRPNLTFSTLTVSNMSPEDSSIYLCSAKDSPNYGYTFGSGTRLTVV.

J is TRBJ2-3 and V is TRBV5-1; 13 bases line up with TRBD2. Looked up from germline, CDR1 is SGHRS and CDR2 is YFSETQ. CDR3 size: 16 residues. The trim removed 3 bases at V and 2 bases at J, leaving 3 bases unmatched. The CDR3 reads CASSSGLAGATDTQYF. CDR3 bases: TGCGCCAGCAGCTCTGGACTAGCGGGGGCCACAGATACGCAGTATTTT.

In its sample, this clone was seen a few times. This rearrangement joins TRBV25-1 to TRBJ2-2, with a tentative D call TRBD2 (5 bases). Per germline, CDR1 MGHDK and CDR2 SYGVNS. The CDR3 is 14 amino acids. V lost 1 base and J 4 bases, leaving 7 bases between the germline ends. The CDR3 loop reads CASSESSPTGELFF. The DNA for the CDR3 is TGTGCCAGCAGTGAATCTAGCCCCACCGGGGAGCTGTTTTTT.

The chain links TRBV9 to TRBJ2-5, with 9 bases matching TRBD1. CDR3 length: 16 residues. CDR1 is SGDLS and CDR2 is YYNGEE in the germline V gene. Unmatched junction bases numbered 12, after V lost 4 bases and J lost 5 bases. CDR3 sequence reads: CASSLEQGARVETQYF. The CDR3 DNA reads TGTGCCAGCAGCCTTGAACAGGGGGCGAGAGTGGAGACCCAGTACTTC.

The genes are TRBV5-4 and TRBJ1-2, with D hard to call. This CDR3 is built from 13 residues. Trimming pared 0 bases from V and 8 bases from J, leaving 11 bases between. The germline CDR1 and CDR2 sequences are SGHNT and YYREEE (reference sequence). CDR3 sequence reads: CASSLDSWKGYTF. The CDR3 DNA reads TGTGCCAGCAGCTTGGACAGCTGGAAGGGCTACACCTTC. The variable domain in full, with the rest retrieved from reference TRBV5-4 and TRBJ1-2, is ETGVTQSPTHLIKTRGQQVTLRCSSQSGHNTVSWYQQALGQGPQFIFQYYREEENGRGNFPPRFSGLQFPNYSSELNVNALELDDSALYLCASSLDSWKGYTFGSGTRLTVV.

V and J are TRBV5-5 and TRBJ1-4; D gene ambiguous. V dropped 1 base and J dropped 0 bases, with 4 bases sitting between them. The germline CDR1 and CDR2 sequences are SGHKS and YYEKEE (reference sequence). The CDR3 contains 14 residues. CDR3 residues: CASSLTATNEKLFF. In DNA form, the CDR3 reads TGTGCCAGCAGCTTGACAGCAACTAATGAAAAACTGTTTTTT.

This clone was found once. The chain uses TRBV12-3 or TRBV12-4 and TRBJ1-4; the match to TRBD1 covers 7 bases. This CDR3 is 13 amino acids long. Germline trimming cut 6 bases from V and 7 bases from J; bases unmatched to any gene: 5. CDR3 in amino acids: CASSKRGPEKLFF. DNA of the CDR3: TGTGCCAGCAGCAAAAGGGGGCCTGAAAAACTGTTTTTT.

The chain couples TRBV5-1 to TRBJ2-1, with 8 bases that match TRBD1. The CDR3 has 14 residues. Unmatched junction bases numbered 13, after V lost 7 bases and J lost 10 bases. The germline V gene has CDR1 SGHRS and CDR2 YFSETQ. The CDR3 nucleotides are TGCGCCAGCTACCGGGACAGGCCATCTGGAGAGCAGTTCTTC. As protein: CASYRDRPSGEQFF.

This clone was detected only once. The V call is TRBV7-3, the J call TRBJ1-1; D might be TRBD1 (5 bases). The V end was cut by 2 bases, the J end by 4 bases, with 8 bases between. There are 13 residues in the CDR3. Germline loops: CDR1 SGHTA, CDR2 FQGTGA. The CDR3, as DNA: TGTGCCAGCAGCTTAGGGGGGAGCACTGAAGCTTTCTTT. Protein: CASSLGGSTEAFF.

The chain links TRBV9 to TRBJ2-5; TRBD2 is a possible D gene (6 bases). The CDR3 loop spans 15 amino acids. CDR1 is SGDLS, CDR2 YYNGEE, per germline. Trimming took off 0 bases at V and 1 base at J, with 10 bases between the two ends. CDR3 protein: CASSVDSGSQETQYF. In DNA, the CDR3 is TGTGCCAGCAGCGTAGATAGCGGTTCCCAAGAGACCCAGTACTTC.

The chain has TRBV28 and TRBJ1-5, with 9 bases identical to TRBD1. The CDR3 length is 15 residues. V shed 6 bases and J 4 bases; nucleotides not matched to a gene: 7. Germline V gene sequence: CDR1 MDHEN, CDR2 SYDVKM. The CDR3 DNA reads TGTGCCAGCAGCCAACAGACAGGGGGTAATCAGCCCCAGCATTTT. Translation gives CASSQQTGGNQPQHF.

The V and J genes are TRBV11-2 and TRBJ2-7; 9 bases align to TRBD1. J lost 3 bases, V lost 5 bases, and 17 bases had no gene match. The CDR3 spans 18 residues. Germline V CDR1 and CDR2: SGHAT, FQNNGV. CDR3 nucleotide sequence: TGTGCCAGCAGCGTCCAGGGACAGGGCGTTCTCGCCCTCTACGAGCAGTACTTC. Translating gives CASSVQGQGVLALYEQYF.

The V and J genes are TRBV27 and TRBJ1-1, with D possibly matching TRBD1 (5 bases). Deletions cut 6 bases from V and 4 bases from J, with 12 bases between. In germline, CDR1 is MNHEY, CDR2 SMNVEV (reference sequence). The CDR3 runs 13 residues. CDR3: CASRRGVSTEAFF. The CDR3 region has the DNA TGTGCCAGCAGGCGGGGGGTGAGCACTGAAGCTTTCTTT.

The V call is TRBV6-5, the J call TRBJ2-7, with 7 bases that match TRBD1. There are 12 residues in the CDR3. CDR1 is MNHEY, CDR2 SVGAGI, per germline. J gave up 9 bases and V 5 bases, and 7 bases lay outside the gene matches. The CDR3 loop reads CASSLPGQRQYF. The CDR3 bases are TGTGCCAGCAGTCTCCCGGGACAGAGGCAGTACTTC.

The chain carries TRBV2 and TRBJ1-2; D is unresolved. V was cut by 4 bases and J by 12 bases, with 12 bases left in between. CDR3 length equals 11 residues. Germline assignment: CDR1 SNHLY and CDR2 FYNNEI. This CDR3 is CASSVEVVNTF. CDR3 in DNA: TGTGCCAGCAGTGTCGAGGTCGTCAACACCTTC.

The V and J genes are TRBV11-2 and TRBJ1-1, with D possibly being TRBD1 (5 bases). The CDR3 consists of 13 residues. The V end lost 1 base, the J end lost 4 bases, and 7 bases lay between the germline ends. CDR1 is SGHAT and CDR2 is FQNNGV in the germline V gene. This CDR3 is CASSLATVTEAFF. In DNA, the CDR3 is TGTGCCAGCAGCTTAGCGACAGTCACTGAAGCTTTCTTT.

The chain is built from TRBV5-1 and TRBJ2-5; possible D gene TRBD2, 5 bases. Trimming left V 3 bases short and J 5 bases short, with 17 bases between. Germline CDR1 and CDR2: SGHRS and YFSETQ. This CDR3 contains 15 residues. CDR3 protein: CASSSSSLDSETQYF. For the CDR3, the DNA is TGCGCCAGCAGCTCCTCCTCACTAGATTCGGAGACCCAGTACTTC.